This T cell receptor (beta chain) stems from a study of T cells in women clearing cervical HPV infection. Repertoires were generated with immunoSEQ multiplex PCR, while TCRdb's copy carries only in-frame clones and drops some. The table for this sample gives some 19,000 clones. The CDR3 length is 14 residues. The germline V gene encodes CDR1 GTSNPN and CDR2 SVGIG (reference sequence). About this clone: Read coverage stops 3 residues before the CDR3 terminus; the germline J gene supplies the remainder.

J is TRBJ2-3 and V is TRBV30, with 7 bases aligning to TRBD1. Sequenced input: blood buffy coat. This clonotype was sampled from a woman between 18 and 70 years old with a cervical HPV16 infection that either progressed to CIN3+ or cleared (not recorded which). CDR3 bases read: TGTGCCTGGAGTGTACACAGGGTGGGACAGCCG. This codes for CAWSVHRVGQP. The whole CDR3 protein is CAWSVHRVGQPQYF.